Listed below are T cell receptor beta chains from one sample, sequenced in a study of cytomegalovirus exposure and HLA in healthy donors. TCRdb keeps only in-frame clones here, not all; method: immunoSEQ multiplex PCR. The sample carries about 140,000 clones, just under 85% recorded once. Sequencing was done on a sample of PBMCs. These receptors all come from a woman aged 40 to 55 in good health and CMV-seronegative. Both conserved end residues are part of each CDR3. A D gene is named only where the DNA matches it firmly. Part of the rows lack a size; the others show once, few, many or a class for expanded clones.

J | size | D | V | CDR3 | DNA
TRBJ2-1 | - | TRBD2 | TRBV27 | CASSLLTSGRAWEQFF | TGTGCCAGCAGTCTGTTGACTAGCGGGAGAGCTTGGGAGCAGTTCTTC
TRBJ1-2 | - | - | TRBV4-2 | CASSQENSLYGYTF | TGTGCCAGCAGCCAAGAAAACAGCCTCTATGGCTACACCTTC
TRBJ2-1 | - | TRBD1 | TRBV5-4 | CASSQTAGTGFYNEQFF | TGTGCCAGCAGCCAAACCGCCGGGACAGGGTTTTACAATGAGCAGTTCTTC
TRBJ2-3 | - | TRBD2 | TRBV28 | CATLAPTSTDTQYF | TGTGCCACACTAGCGCCCACTAGCACAGATACGCAGTATTTT
TRBJ2-2 | - | - | TRBV7-6 | CASRREGGGTGELFF | TGTGCCAGCAGGCGCGAGGGCGGTGGCACCGGGGAGCTGTTTTTT
TRBJ2-1 | - | - | TRBV27 | CASRTHRVVGYNEQFF | TGTGCCAGCAGGACCCACAGGGTAGTCGGGTACAATGAGCAGTTCTTC
TRBJ2-1 | - | TRBD2 | TRBV9 | CASSVAVAGAGNEQFF | TGTGCCAGCAGCGTAGCCGTCGCGGGAGCTGGCAATGAGCAGTTCTTC
TRBJ2-7 | - | TRBD2 | TRBV18 | CASSPPFRGTSGDEQYF | TGTGCCAGCTCACCACCCTTCAGGGGTACTAGCGGGGACGAGCAGTACTTC
TRBJ2-1 | - | - | TRBV6-5 | CASSLSSSYNEQFF | TGTGCCAGTAGCCTATCAAGCTCCTACAATGAGCAGTTCTTC
TRBJ1-1 | - | TRBD1 | TRBV11-2 | CASSWDRDLTEAFF | TGTGCCAGCAGCTGGGACAGGGATCTCACTGAAGCTTTCTTT
TRBJ1-2 | - | - | TRBV5-1 | CASSLAVQATGLYTF | TGCGCCAGCAGCTTGGCTGTTCAGGCCACAGGGCTTTACACCTTC
TRBJ1-2 | - | - | TRBV15 | CATSRERQINYGYTF | TGTGCCACCAGCAGAGAACGACAGATTAACTATGGCTACACCTTC
TRBJ2-2 | - | TRBD2 | TRBV5-1 | CASSLDVGGSGELFF | TGCGCCAGCAGCTTGGACGTGGGAGGGTCGGGGGAGCTGTTTTTT
TRBJ1-2 | few | - | TRBV5-6 | CASSGDDYGYTF | TGTGCCAGCAGCGGAGACGACTATGGCTACACCTTC
TRBJ1-4 | - | - | TRBV15 | CATSLRGEKLFF | TGTGCCACCAGCCTTAGAGGGGAAAAACTGTTTTTT
TRBJ2-3 | once | - | TRBV7-8 | CASSGPLVPDTQYF | TGTGCCAGCTCTGGGCCGCTTGTGCCAGATACGCAGTATTTT
TRBJ1-5 | - | - | TRBV4-3 | CASSQDRFGQPQHF | TGCGCCAGCAGCCAAGACAGGTTTGGTCAGCCCCAGCATTTT
TRBJ2-6 | - | - | TRBV7-9 | CASSLNEAGANVLTF | TGTGCCAGCAGCCTGAACGAGGCTGGGGCCAACGTCCTGACTTTC
TRBJ1-2 | - | - | TRBV6-5 | CASSYFAGNYGYTF | TGTGCCAGCAGTTACTTTGCAGGGAACTATGGCTACACCTTC
TRBJ1-1 | - | - | TRBV9 | CASSVGRQDTEAFF | TGTGCCAGCAGCGTAGGACGACAGGACACTGAAGCTTTCTTT
TRBJ2-1 | - | - | TRBV2 | CASSAVGSSYNEQFF | TGTGCCAGCAGTGCCGTCGGGAGCTCCTACAATGAGCAGTTCTTC
TRBJ2-6 | - | - | TRBV7-9 | CASRLTGSSGANVLTF | TGTGCCAGCAGGTTAACAGGGAGCTCTGGGGCCAACGTCCTGACTTTC
TRBJ2-6 | once | - | TRBV6-1 | CASSELNSGANVLTF | TGTGCCAGCAGTGAACTTAACTCTGGGGCCAACGTCCTGACTTTC
TRBJ2-1 | few | TRBD2 | TRBV25-1 | CASSEYRTSGYNEQFF | TGTGCCAGCAGTGAATATCGGACTAGCGGCTACAATGAGCAGTTCTTC
TRBJ2-3 | - | - | TRBV5-6 | CASIRSGTDTQYF | TGTGCCAGCATTCGTTCCGGGACAGATACGCAGTATTTT
TRBJ2-1 | - | - | TRBV19 | CASSTRVVAPYPGSYNEQFF | TGTGCCAGTAGTACCCGGGTGGTAGCGCCTTACCCTGGCTCCTACAATGAGCAGTTCTTC
TRBJ2-5 | - | TRBD1 | TRBV10-1 | CATTGTGGGQYF | TGCGCCACCACGGGGACAGGGGGCGGGCAGTACTTC
TRBJ1-1 | - | - | TRBV21-1 | CASSKLQVPSAFF | TGTGCCAGCAGCAAATTACAGGTCCCCTCCGCTTTCTTT
TRBJ2-2 | - | TRBD2 | TRBV14 | CASSQDPGLAGGNTGELFF | TGTGCCAGCAGCCAAGATCCTGGGCTAGCGGGAGGAAACACCGGGGAGCTGTTTTTT
TRBJ2-7 | few | - | TRBV5-1 | CASSLVPSTVSSYEQYF | TGCGCCAGCAGCTTGGTCCCCTCGACAGTTAGCTCCTACGAGCAGTACTTC
TRBJ2-3 | - | - | TRBV10-3 | CAISGGDSTDTQYF | TGTGCCATCAGTGGGGGGGACAGCACAGATACGCAGTATTTT